This T cell receptor beta chain was obtained from a study of OX40 agonist ivuxolimab in advanced cancers. Background on the study: Partial responses occurred in Three dose-escalation patients, one with hepatocellular carcinoma and two with cutaneous melanoma.

Data came from immunoSEQ multiplex PCR; TCRdb stores just in-frame clones and leaves some out. The repertoire includes 60,000 to 75,000 clones, 70% to 90% of them detected once, and 5.2% sits in the top ten. The V gene's germline CDR1 is LGHNA and CDR2 YSLEER. The CDR3 consists of 14 residues. The V end was cut by 4 bases, the J end by 9 bases, with 18 bases between. The J gene is TRBJ2-5, the V gene TRBV4-3; a weak D match, TRBD2 (6 bases). The sequence was collected from an adult with an advanced solid tumor such as melanoma, head and neck, liver or kidney cancer. The source material was CD4+ or CD8+ T cells sorted from blood, sampled in a trial of the OX40 agonist ivuxolimab. CDR3 region: CASSPSAGQGAQYF. The CDR3 DNA sequence: TGCGCCAGCAGCCCCTCAGCGGGTCAAGGGGCCCAGTACTTC.